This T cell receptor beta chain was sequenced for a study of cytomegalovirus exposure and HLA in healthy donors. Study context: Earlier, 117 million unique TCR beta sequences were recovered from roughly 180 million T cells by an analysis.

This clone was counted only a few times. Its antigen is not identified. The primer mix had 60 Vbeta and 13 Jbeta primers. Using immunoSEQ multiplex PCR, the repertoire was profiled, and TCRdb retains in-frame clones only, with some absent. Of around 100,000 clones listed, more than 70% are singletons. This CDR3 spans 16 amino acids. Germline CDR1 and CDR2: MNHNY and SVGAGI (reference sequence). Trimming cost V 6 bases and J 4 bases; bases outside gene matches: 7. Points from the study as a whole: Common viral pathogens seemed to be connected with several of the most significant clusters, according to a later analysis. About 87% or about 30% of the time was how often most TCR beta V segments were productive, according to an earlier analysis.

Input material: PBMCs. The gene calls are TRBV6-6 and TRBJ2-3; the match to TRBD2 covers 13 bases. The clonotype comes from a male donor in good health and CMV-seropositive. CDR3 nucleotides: TGTGCCAGCAGCACATCCGGGACTAGCGGGGCAGATACGCAGTATTTT. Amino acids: CASSTSGTSGADTQYF.